The 5 T cell receptor beta chains reported below all come from one sample, sequenced in a study of blood T cell repertoires in COVID-19. Some clones are missing from TCRdb's copy, which holds only in-frame ones; the method was immunoSEQ multiplex PCR. The sample records 250,000 to 350,000 clones, approximately 87% being singletons. Input material: peripheral blood. Every receptor here comes from a woman between 50 and 59 years old with active or convalescent COVID-19.

V is TRBV4-3 and J is TRBJ1-1; the D is unclear. The CDR3 is made up of 11 amino acids. Germline V gene lookup returns CDR1 LGHNA and CDR2 YSLEER. The V end lost 10 bases, the J end lost 6 bases, and 12 bases lay between the germline ends. CDR3 sequence reads: CATGSGAEAFF. The CDR3 DNA reads as TGCGCCACGGGGTCCGGGGCTGAAGCTTTCTTT.

The chain carries TRBV7-2 and TRBJ2-7, with 10 bases fitting TRBD2. The CDR3 loop spans 16 amino acids. Germline CDR1 reads SGHTA; CDR2 reads FQGNSA. V lost 6 bases, J lost 1 base, and 9 bases stayed unmatched. As DNA, the CDR3 is TGTGCCAGCAGATCTACCGGGACTAGCGCGTCCTACGAGCAGTACTTC. Protein sequence: CASRSTGTSASYEQYF.

This clone has just one count. The chain recombines TRBV4-3 with TRBJ2-3; 9 positions agree with TRBD2. Trimming cost V 0 bases and J 1 base; bases outside gene matches: 11. The V gene's germline CDR1 is LGHNA and CDR2 YSLEER. The CDR3 totals 19 residues. The CDR3 DNA follows: TGCGCCAGCAGCCAAGAGGGGGATTGGCGGGAGGGGGGCACAGATACGCAGTATTTT. Protein: CASSQEGDWREGGTDTQYF.

V is TRBV7-6 and J is TRBJ1-1; 8 bases align to TRBD1. V shed 5 bases, J shed 11 bases, and the junction held 13 bases outside the gene matches. Germline V CDR1 and CDR2: SGHVS, FNYEAQ. CDR3 size: 14 residues. The CDR3 coding sequence is TGTGCCAGCAGCCCGTCGTTGGACAGGGAAAAGGCTTTCTTT. As protein: CASSPSLDREKAFF.

The gene calls are TRBV28 and TRBJ2-3; 9 bases fit TRBD1. Trimming took 7 bases from V and 7 from J; bases not matched to a gene: 9. The CDR3 consists of 14 residues. The germline V gene encodes CDR1 MDHEN and CDR2 SYDVKM. The DNA for the CDR3 is TGTGCCAGCATACCGGGACAGGGAATACATACGCAGTATTTT. This sequence encodes CASIPGQGIHTQYF.